The clone carrying this T cell receptor beta chain turned up a few times. The genes and germline here are from mouse. Read sequence stops 3 residues before the CDR3 end, and the germline J gene provides the missing end. Extracted RNA was reverse transcribed into cDNA, the sequencing template. Only in-frame clones appear in the TCRdb table, and some are missing; sequencing was by immunoSEQ multiplex PCR. This repertoire holds under 350,000 clones, and none appear only once. This entry is derived from a study of CD8+ T cells in alopecia areata. The CDR3 contains 12 residues. With 4 bases removed from V and 11 bases from J, the gap between germline ends came to 9 bases. The germline gives CDR1 LGHDT, CDR2 YNNKQL (reference sequence). Separation of pooled cutaneous lymph node cells was by sorting with CD4, CD8alpha, NKG2D, NKG2ACE and other markers.

Sequenced material: CD4+ T cells sorted from a lymph node. The chain carries TRBV4 and TRBJ1-6; D unclear. TRBJ1-6 is flagged as an ORF with uncertain function. The TCR sequence derives from a C3H/HeJ mouse with alopecia areata. Mouse MHC haplotype: H2-k. The CDR3 sequence: CASSLQTPPLYF. The CDR3 bases that were read are TGTGCCAGCAGCTTACAGACGCCGCCC.